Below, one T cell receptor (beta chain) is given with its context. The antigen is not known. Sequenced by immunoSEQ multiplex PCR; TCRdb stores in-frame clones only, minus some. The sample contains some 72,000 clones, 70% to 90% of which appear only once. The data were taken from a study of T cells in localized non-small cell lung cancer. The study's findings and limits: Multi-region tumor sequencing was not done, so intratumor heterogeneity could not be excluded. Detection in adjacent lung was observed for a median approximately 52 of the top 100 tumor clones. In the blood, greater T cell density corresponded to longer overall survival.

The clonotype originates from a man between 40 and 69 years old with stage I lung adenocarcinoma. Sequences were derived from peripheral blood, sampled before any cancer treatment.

The CDR3 coding sequence is TGTGCCAGCAGCGTAGATGGTAGCGGGAGGTCCCACGAGCAGTACTTC. It encodes CASSVDGSGRSHEQYF. The chain employs TRBV9 and TRBJ2-7, with TRBD2 matching over 10 bases. This CDR3 is 16 amino acids long. The junction had 8 bases not matched to a gene; V was cut back by 0 bases and J by 5 bases. Germline loops: CDR1 SGDLS, CDR2 YYNGEE.